This T cell receptor (beta chain) was sequenced during a study of cytomegalovirus exposure and HLA in healthy donors. 13 Jbeta primers and 60 Vbeta primers were used for the PCR. The protocol was immunoSEQ multiplex PCR, while the TCRdb copy is restricted to in-frame clones and leaves out a portion. Here the sample spans under 60,000 clones, approximately 80% being singletons. The source of this sequence is a woman in her thirties or forties in good health and CMV-seropositive. Sequenced material: PBMCs.

CDR3 coding DNA: TGTGCCAGCAGCTTAGAAGTGGGAGGGAACTATGGCTACACCTTC. Translated: CASSLEVGGNYGYTF. The J gene is TRBJ1-2, the V gene TRBV7-2; no clear D. Germline assignment: CDR1 SGHTA and CDR2 FQGNSA. The CDR3 spans 15 residues. With 1 base removed from V and 2 bases from J, the gap between germline ends came to 11 bases.